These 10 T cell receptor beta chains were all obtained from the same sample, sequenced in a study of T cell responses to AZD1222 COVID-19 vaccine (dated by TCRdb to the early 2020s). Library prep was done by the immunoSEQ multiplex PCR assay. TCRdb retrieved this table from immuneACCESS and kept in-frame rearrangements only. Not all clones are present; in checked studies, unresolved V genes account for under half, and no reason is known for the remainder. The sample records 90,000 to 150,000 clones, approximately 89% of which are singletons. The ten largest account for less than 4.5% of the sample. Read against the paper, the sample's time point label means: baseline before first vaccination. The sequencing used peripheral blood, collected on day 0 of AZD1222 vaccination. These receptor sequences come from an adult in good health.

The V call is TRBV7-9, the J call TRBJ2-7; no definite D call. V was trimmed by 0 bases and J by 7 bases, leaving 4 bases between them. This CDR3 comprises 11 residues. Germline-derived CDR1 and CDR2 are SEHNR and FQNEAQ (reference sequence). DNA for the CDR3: TGTGCCAGCAGCTTAGCGGGGGAGCAGTACTTC. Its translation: CASSLAGEQYF.

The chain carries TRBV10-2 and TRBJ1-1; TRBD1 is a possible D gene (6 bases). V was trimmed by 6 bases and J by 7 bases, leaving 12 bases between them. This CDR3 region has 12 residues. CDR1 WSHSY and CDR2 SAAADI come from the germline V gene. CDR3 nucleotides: TGCGCCAGCAGCTTCGGACAGCGTGAAGCTTTCTTT. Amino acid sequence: CASSFGQREAFF.

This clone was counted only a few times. CDR3 protein: CASSLTNTGELFF. CDR3 DNA sequence: TGTGCCAGCAGTTTAACTAACACCGGGGAGCTGTTTTTT. The chain carries TRBV28 and TRBJ2-2; D is unclear. V was cut by 2 bases and J by 2 bases, with 3 bases left in between. CDR1 and CDR2 (germline): MDHEN, SYDVKM. The CDR3 runs 13 residues.

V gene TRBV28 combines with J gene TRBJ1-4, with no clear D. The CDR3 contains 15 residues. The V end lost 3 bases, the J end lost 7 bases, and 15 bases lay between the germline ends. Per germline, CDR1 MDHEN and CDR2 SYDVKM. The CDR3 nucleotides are TGTGCCAGCAGTTTTCGGAGGGCCCTGGCTGAAAAACTGTTTTTT. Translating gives CASSFRRALAEKLFF.

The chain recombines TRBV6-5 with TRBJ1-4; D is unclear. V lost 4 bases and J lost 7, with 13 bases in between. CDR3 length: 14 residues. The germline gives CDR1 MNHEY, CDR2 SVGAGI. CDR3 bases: TGTGCCAGCAGTTCCTCCAAGGACGGTGAAAAACTGTTTTTT. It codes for CASSSSKDGEKLFF.

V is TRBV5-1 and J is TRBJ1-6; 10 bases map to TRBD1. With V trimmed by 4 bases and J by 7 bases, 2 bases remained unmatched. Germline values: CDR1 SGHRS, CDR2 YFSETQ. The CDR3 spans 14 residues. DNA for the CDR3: TGCGCCAGCAGCAAGACAGGGGGCAATTCACCCCTCCACTTT. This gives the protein CASSKTGGNSPLHF. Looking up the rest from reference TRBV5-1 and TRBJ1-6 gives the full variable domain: KAGVTQTPRYLIKTRGQQVTLSCSPISGHRSVSWYQQTPGQGLQFLFEYFSETQRNKGNFPGRFSGRQFSNSRSEMNVSTLELGDSALYLCASSKTGGNSPLHFGNGTRLTVT.

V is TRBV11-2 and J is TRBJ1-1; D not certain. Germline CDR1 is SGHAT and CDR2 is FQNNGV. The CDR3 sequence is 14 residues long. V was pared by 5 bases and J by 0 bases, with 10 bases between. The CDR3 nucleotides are TGTGCCAGCAGCCCCACGAGGATGAACACTGAAGCTTTCTTT. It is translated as CASSPTRMNTEAFF.

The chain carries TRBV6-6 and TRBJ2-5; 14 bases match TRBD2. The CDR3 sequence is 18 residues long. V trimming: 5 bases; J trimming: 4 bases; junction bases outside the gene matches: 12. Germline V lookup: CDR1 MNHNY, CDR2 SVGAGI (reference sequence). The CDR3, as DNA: TGTGCCAGCAGTCGCCGAGGGACTAGCGGGGGCCGGGGAGAGACCCAGTACTTC. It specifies CASSRRGTSGGRGETQYF.

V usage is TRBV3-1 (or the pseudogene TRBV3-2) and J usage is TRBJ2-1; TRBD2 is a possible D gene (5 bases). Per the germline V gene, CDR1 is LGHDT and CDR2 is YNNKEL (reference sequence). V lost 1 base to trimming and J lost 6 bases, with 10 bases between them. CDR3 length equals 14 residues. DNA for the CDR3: TGTGCCAGCAGCCAAGGGACTTCGGGCAATGAGCAGTTCTTC. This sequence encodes CASSQGTSGNEQFF.

The CDR3 nucleotides read TGTGCCAGCAGCTTGTTTGAGGGACAGGTATACAATGAGCAGTTCTTC. Residues: CASSLFEGQVYNEQFF. J is TRBJ2-1 and V is TRBV5-8; 8 nucleotides align to TRBD1. The germline gives CDR1 SGHTS, CDR2 YDEGEE. With 1 base clipped from V and 4 bases from J, the junction kept 7 bases outside the gene matches. There are 16 residues in the CDR3.